The rows below give T cell receptor beta chains drawn from one sample of a study of OX40 agonist ivuxolimab in advanced cancers. TCRdb keeps only in-frame clones here, not all; method: immunoSEQ multiplex PCR. The profile covers about 60,000 clones, with around 92% appearing a single time and approximately 18% taken by the ten largest. This sample comprised CD4+ or CD8+ T cells sorted from blood, obtained in a trial of the OX40 agonist ivuxolimab. The receptors were sampled from an adult with an advanced solid tumor such as melanoma, head and neck, liver or kidney cancer. Each CDR3 is given with its conserved first and last residue. Fields, in order: clone size, J gene, V gene, D gene, CDR3 DNA, CDR3 protein. The D gene is left open where the match is weak. Size is omitted from some rows. Given values are once, few, many or a class for expanded clones.

-,TRBJ2-7,TRBV28,-,TGTGCCAGCAGCCCCATCTCCTACGAGCAGTACTTC,CASSPISYEQYF
-,TRBJ1-1,TRBV4-1,-,TGCGCCAGCAGCCAAGGGGGGAGACAGGTTGAAGCTTTCTTT,CASSQGGRQVEAFF
-,TRBJ2-3,TRBV7-9,TRBD2,TGTGCCAGCAGCTTAGCTGGACTAGCGTACACAGATACGCAGTATTTT,CASSLAGLAYTDTQYF
-,TRBJ1-4,TRBV7-9,-,TGTGCCAGCAGCTTAGCAGTACTAGAAGCAACTAATGAAAAACTGTTTTTT,CASSLAVLEATNEKLFF
-,TRBJ1-2,TRBV13,TRBD1,TGTGCCAGCAGCCTAACCCGGTTGGGGGGACAGGGGCCCGATGGCTACACCTTC,CASSLTRLGGQGPDGYTF
-,TRBJ2-3,TRBV13,TRBD2,TGTGCCAGCAGCTTCCTAGCGGGAGGGCCAACAGATACGCAGTATTTT,CASSFLAGGPTDTQYF
-,TRBJ2-3,TRBV5-4,-,TGTGCCAGCAGCTTTATGGGCGGGAGCACAGATACGCAGTATTTT,CASSFMGGSTDTQYF
-,TRBJ2-7,TRBV5-1,-,TGCGCCAGTGGGGCGGGACGAGCCTACGAGCAGTACTTC,CASGAGRAYEQYF
-,TRBJ2-2,TRBV7-9,TRBD2,TGTGCCAGCAGCTTGGGACTAGCGGGAGGGCCCTCGGAGGCCGGGGAGCTGTTTTTT,CASSLGLAGGPSEAGELFF
-,TRBJ2-7,TRBV9,TRBD1,TGTGCCAGCAGCGTAGATCAGGGGGCCACCTACGAGCAGTACTTC,CASSVDQGATYEQYF
-,TRBJ1-2,TRBV7-9,-,TGTGCCAGCAGCTTAGGCCAGGGCGATGGCTACACCTTC,CASSLGQGDGYTF
-,TRBJ1-6,TRBV6-6,-,TGTGCCAGCAGTTTTCCGGGGATTAATTCACCCCTCCACTTT,CASSFPGINSPLHF
once,TRBJ2-3,TRBV30,-,TGTGCCTGGAGTTTGGCAGGTCAGACAGATACGCAGTATTTT,CAWSLAGQTDTQYF
-,TRBJ2-3,TRBV9,TRBD2,TGTGCCAGCAGCGAGCCCTCTCTAGCGGGAGCAGTAGATACGCAGTATTTT,CASSEPSLAGAVDTQYF
-,TRBJ1-5,TRBV2,-,TGTGCCAGCAGTGGTCAGATTCTTACTGATCAGCCCCAGCATTTT,CASSGQILTDQPQHF
-,TRBJ2-3,TRBV11-3,-,TGTGCCAGCAGCTCCGTGGGGGAGCCCCCAGATACGCAGTATTTT,CASSSVGEPPDTQYF
-,TRBJ2-1,TRBV6-5,-,TGTGCCAGCAGTTACTCTTCGGGACACCCCTACAATGAGCAGTTCTTC,CASSYSSGHPYNEQFF
-,TRBJ2-3,TRBV5-4,-,TGTGCCAGCAGATCTAGGGACGATACGCAGTATTTT,CASRSRDDTQYF
-,TRBJ2-7,TRBV7-9,-,TGTGCCAGCAGCCCGGAGGGCCCGGGCTCCTACGAGCAGTACTTC,CASSPEGPGSYEQYF
-,TRBJ2-1,TRBV4-1,-,TGCGCCAGCAGCCAAGATCCCCCCGCGGGGAGATCCTACAATGAGCAGTTCTTC,CASSQDPPAGRSYNEQFF
-,TRBJ2-1,TRBV9,TRBD2,TGTGCCAGCAGCCCGCGGACTAGCGTCAATGAGCAGTTCTTC,CASSPRTSVNEQFF
-,TRBJ2-3,TRBV2,TRBD2,TGTGCCAGCAGTGATTGGGCTAGCGGGTTGACAGATACGCAGTATTTT,CASSDWASGLTDTQYF
-,TRBJ2-7,TRBV7-9,-,TGTGCCAGCAGCTCGGCGTTGCAGGGGATTTACGAGCAGTACTTC,CASSSALQGIYEQYF
-,TRBJ2-2,TRBV12-5,-,TGTGCTAGTGGTTTGGTAGCAGGACCGTACACCGGGGAGCTGTTTTTT,CASGLVAGPYTGELFF
few,TRBJ1-5,TRBV15,-,TGTGCCACCAGCCTTCCTTATAGCAATCAGCCCCAGCATTTT,CATSLPYSNQPQHF
-,TRBJ2-7,TRBV5-4,TRBD2,TGTGCCAGCAGCTTACTACCCGGGACTAGCTACGAGCAGTACTTC,CASSLLPGTSYEQYF
-,TRBJ2-7,TRBV28,TRBD2,TGTGCCAGCACCCGGGGGACTAGCGAAACCTACGAGCAGTACTTC,CASTRGTSETYEQYF
few,TRBJ2-1,TRBV7-8,-,TGTGCCAGCAGCTCCGACACCGGGACTTATTCCAATGAGCAGTTCTTC,CASSSDTGTYSNEQFF
-,TRBJ1-2,TRBV2,-,TGTGCCAGCAGAGGCACAGGGTATTTCGACACCTTC,CASRGTGYFDTF
once,TRBJ2-7,TRBV7-2,TRBD2,TGTGCCAGCAGTTTCGGACCGGGAGGAAGGGGCTACGAGCAGTACTTC,CASSFGPGGRGYEQYF